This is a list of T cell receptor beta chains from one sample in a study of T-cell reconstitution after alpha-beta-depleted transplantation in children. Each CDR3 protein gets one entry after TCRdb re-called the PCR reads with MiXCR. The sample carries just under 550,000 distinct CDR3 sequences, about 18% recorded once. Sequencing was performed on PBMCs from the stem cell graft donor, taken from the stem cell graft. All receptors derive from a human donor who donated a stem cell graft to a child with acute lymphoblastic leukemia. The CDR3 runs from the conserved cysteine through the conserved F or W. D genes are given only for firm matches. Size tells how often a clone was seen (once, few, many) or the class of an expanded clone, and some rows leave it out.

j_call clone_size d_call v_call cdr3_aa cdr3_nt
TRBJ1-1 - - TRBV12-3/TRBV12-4 CASSLTETEAFF TGTGCCAGCAGTTTAACGGAAACTGAAGCTTTCTTT
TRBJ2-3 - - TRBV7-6 CASSPKQVTRLASGPTDTQYF TGTGCCAGCAGCCCGAAGCAGGTTACCCGTTTAGCGAGCGGGCCCACAGATACGCAGTATTTT
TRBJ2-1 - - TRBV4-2 CASSLDAGSSYNEQFF TGTGCCAGCAGCCTGGACGCCGGGAGCTCCTACAATGAGCAGTTCTTC
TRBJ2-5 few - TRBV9 CASSVADITETQYF TGTGCCAGCAGCGTAGCTGATATAACAGAGACCCAGTACTTC
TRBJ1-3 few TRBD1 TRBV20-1 CSATGQLNTIYF TGCAGTGCTACGGGACAGCTCAACACCATATATTTT
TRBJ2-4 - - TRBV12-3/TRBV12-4 CATRETSSVIQYF TGTGCCACCCGGGAGACATCCAGTGTGATTCAGTACTTC
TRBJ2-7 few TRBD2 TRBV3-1 CASSQDWQAGKTYEQYF TGTGCCAGCAGCCAAGATTGGCAAGCGGGAAAAACCTACGAGCAGTACTTC
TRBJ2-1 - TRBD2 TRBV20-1 CSAKGSGRANEQFF TGCAGTGCTAAAGGGAGCGGGAGGGCCAATGAGCAGTTCTTC
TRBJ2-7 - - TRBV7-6 CASSSGVGTEAYEQYF TGTGCCAGCAGCTCGGGGGTCGGGACAGAAGCCTACGAGCAGTACTTC
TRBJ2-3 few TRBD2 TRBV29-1 CSVQAGAVDTQYF TGCAGCGTTCAGGCGGGAGCGGTGGATACGCAGTATTTT
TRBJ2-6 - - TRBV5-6 CASSIQTYPGANVLTF TGTGCCAGCAGCATCCAGACATACCCTGGGGCCAACGTCCTGACTTTC
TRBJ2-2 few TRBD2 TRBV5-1 CASSLRGRGANTGELFF TGCGCCAGCAGTCTCCGAGGTCGGGGGGCGAACACCGGGGAGCTGTTTTTT
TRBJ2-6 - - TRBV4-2 CASSGGENSGANVLTF TGTGCCAGCAGTGGAGGGGAAAACTCTGGGGCCAACGTCCTGACTTTC
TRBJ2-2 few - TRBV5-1 CASGGGRSNTGELFF TGCGCCAGCGGGGGAGGACGGTCGAACACCGGGGAGCTGTTTTTT
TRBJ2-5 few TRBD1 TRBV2 CATQGATRETQYF TGTGCTACCCAGGGGGCAACACGAGAGACCCAGTACTTC
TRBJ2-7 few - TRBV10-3 CAISEGNYEQYF TGTGCCATCAGTGAGGGAAACTACGAGCAGTACTTC
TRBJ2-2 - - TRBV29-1 CSARTTGELFF TGCAGCGCACGGACCACCGGGGAGCTGTTTTTT
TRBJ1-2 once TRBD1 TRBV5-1 CASSSGGRVYGYTF TGCGCCAGCAGCTCAGGGGGCCGGGTATATGGCTACACCTTC
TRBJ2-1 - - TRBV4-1 CASSQDITRTLGNEQFF TGCGCCAGCAGCCAAGATATCACACGGACATTAGGAAATGAGCAGTTCTTC
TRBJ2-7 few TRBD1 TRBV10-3 CAIKAQGSYEQYF TGTGCCATCAAAGCACAGGGGTCCTACGAGCAGTACTTC
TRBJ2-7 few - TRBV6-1 CASTGGGVSYEQYF TGTGCCAGCACGGGCGGGGGCGTCTCCTACGAGCAGTACTTC
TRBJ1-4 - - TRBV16 CASSPYTDRSNEKLFF TGTGCCAGCAGCCCGTACACTGACAGATCTAATGAAAAACTGTTTTTT
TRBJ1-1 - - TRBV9 CASSVRSLNTEAFF TGTGCCAGCAGCGTCAGGAGTCTGAACACTGAAGCTTTCTTT
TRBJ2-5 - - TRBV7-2 CASSLAYGETQYF TGTGCCAGCAGCTTAGCCTACGGGGAGACCCAGTACTTC
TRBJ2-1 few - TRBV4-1 CASSRTDGYNEQFF TGCGCCAGCAGCCGCACGGACGGATACAATGAGCAGTTCTTC
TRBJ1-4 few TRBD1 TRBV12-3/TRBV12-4 CASRPGTADEKLFF TGTGCCAGCAGGCCTGGGACAGCGGATGAAAAACTGTTTTTT
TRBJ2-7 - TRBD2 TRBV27 CASSSGLAGYHEQYF TGTGCCAGCAGCTCGGGACTAGCGGGATACCACGAGCAGTACTTC
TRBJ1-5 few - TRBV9 CASSVARDGQPQHF TGTGCCAGCAGCGTAGCTCGGGACGGTCAGCCCCAGCATTTT
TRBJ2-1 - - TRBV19 CASSIDLDEQFF TGTGCCAGTAGTATAGATCTCGATGAGCAGTTCTTC
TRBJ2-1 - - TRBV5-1 CASSREETGSYNEQFF TGCGCCAGCAGCCGAGAGGAGACAGGCTCCTACAATGAGCAGTTCTTC
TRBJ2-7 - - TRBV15 CATSRGAGEQYF TGTGCCACCAGCAGAGGGGCGGGAGAGCAGTACTTC
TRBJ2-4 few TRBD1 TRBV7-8 CASSEQGPPMNIQYF TGTGCCAGCAGCGAACAGGGGCCCCCGATGAACATTCAGTACTTC
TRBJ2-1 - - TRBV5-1 CASSLGGSLDEQFF TGCGCCAGCAGCTTGGGTGGGAGCCTAGATGAGCAGTTCTTC
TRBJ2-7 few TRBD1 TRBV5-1 CASSLAGDRVYEQYF TGCGCCAGCAGCTTGGCCGGCGACAGGGTATACGAGCAGTACTTC
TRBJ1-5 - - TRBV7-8 CASSPLGGGSNQPQHF TGTGCCAGCAGCCCCTTAGGGGGGGGAAGCAATCAGCCCCAGCATTTT
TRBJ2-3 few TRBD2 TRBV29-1 CSVEGGLAGVIDTQYF TGCAGCGTTGAAGGCGGTCTAGCGGGAGTCATAGATACGCAGTATTTT
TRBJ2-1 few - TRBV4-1 CASSQGNRGYNEQFF TGCGCCAGCAGCCAAGGAAATAGGGGATACAATGAGCAGTTCTTC
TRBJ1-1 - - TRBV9 CASSVEGLGSEAFF TGTGCCAGCAGCGTAGAAGGGTTAGGTAGTGAAGCTTTCTTT
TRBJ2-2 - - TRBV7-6 CASSPGHGSTGELFF TGTGCCAGCAGCCCAGGACACGGGTCGACCGGGGAGCTGTTTTTT
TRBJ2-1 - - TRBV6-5 CASSYSFENEQFF TGTGCCAGCAGTTACTCGTTTGAGAATGAGCAGTTCTTC
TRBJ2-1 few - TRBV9 CATSPGAEASYNEQFF TGTGCCACCTCCCCCGGAGCGGAGGCCTCCTACAATGAGCAGTTCTTC
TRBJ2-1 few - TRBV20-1 CSAPDRQVPGREQFF TGCAGTGCTCCAGATAGACAGGTACCCGGGCGGGAGCAGTTCTTC
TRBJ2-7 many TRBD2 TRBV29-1 CSVEGASGNYEQYF TGCAGCGTTGAAGGGGCTAGCGGAAACTACGAGCAGTACTTC
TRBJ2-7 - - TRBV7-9 CASRAGQNYEQYF TGTGCCAGCAGGGCCGGACAGAACTACGAGCAGTACTTC
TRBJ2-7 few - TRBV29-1 CSVVSPEGVGYEQYF TGCAGCGTTGTCTCCCCGGAAGGGGTAGGCTACGAGCAGTACTTC
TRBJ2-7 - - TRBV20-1 CSAADRGYGVYEQYF TGCAGTGCCGCGGACAGAGGGTACGGGGTTTACGAGCAGTACTTC
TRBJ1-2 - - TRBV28 CASRTDYGYTF TGTGCCAGCAGGACAGACTATGGCTACACCTTC
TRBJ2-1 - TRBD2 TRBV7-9 CASIAPLAGDDEQFF TGTGCCAGCATCGCGCCCCTAGCGGGAGATGATGAGCAGTTCTTC